The 2 T cell receptor beta chains reported below all come from one sample, sequenced in a study of response to subunit inactivated influenza vaccine. TCRdb reprocessed the RT-PCR reads via MiXCR and lists one record per CDR3 protein. This sample has about 570,000 distinct CDR3 sequences, with about 11% found just once. This sample was shared with a second study, whose subject was T cells expressing NK-cell markers. That work states: Generation of TCR beta cDNA was performed by 5'RACE template switching incorporating UMIs.

Material: PBMCs from blood, obtained on the day of vaccination. All receptors come from a man aged 45-65 years who received an inactivated influenza vaccine.

There are a few counts of this clonotype. The chain employs TRBV20-1 and TRBJ2-7; D is unresolved. This CDR3 is 13 amino acids long. Germline values: CDR1 DFQATT, CDR2 SNEGSKA (reference sequence). V was pared by 7 bases and J by 0 bases, with 13 bases between. The DNA of the CDR3 is TGCAGTGGAGAGACGGCTAGCTCCTACGAGCAGTACTTC. Translating it yields CSGETASSYEQYF.

This clonotype appeared a few times. The chain couples TRBV4-3 to TRBJ2-3; D is ambiguous. The CDR3 has 15 residues. In germline, CDR1 is LGHNA, CDR2 YSLEER. Trimming pared 0 bases from V and 5 bases from J, leaving 12 bases between. CDR3 region: CASSQDWGLGDTQYF. In DNA form, the CDR3 reads TGCGCCAGCAGCCAAGATTGGGGTTTGGGAGATACGCAGTATTTT.